The next 28 T cell receptor beta chains were all read from a single sample in a study of tumor-infiltrating lymphocytes in localized non-small cell lung cancer. The method was immunoSEQ multiplex PCR; TCRdb's version includes in-frame clones alone and lacks a portion of them. The table shows about 13,000 clones, with roughly two thirds occurring only once. The sample was lung tumor tissue. Receptor source: a human donor with non-small cell lung cancer.

The CDR3 is CASSVGTSYEQYF. The CDR3, as DNA: TGTGCCAGCAGTGTTGGCACCTCCTACGAGCAGTACTTC. V usage is TRBV2 and J usage is TRBJ2-7, with D unclear. Germline V lookup: CDR1 SNHLY, CDR2 FYNNEI. The CDR3 extends over 13 amino acids. Between the trimmed V and J ends, which lost 4 bases and 0 bases, there was a span of 7 bases.

The rearrangement uses TRBV2 and TRBJ2-1; 9 bases agree with TRBD2. The V segment lost 4 bases and the J segment 5 bases; nucleotides outside the gene matches: 6. This CDR3 is 15 amino acids long. Per germline, CDR1 SNHLY and CDR2 FYNNEI. The CDR3 loop reads CASSAGRGGDNEQFF. CDR3 nucleotides: TGTGCCAGCAGTGCTGGGCGGGGGGGAGACAATGAGCAGTTCTTC.

V and J are TRBV11-2 and TRBJ2-2; D remains unclear. V lost 5 bases and J lost 5, with 15 bases in between. Germline lookup yields CDR1 SGHAT and CDR2 FQNNGV. The CDR3 is 15 amino acids. The CDR3 is CASSPSWFGTGELFF. As DNA, the CDR3 is TGTGCCAGCAGCCCATCCTGGTTTGGGACCGGGGAGCTGTTTTTT. Complete variable domain (other parts from reference TRBV11-2 and TRBJ2-2): EAGVAQSPRYKIIEKRQSVAFWCNPISGHATLYWYQQILGQGPKLLIQFQNNGVVDDSQLPKDRFSAERLKGVDSTLKIQPAKLEDSAVYLCASSPSWFGTGELFFGEGSRLTVL.

The chain has TRBV6-1 and TRBJ2-1, with 8 bases that match TRBD2. V was clipped by 1 base and J by 8 bases; unmatched bases: 10. This CDR3 comprises 16 residues. Looked up from germline, CDR1 is MNHNS and CDR2 is SASEGT. CDR3 sequence reads: CASSEGLATGGDEQFF. Here the CDR3 DNA reads TGTGCCAGCAGTGAAGGCTTAGCGACCGGGGGGGATGAGCAGTTCTTC.

For the CDR3, the DNA is TGTGCCAGCAGCTTAATTACCCGGGGACAGGGGCCCGAGCAGTACTTC. This gives the protein CASSLITRGQGPEQYF. This chain links TRBV7-9 with TRBJ2-7, with TRBD1 identical over 10 bases. The CDR3 extends over 16 amino acids. The ends lost 2 bases at V and 6 bases at J; junction bases unmatched: 10. CDR1 and CDR2 from the germline V gene are SEHNR and FQNEAQ (reference sequence).

The genes are TRBV7-2 and TRBJ1-2; D is ambiguous. CDR1 and CDR2 from the germline V gene are SGHTA and FQGNSA. The CDR3 is 13 residues long. Trimming cost V 5 bases and J 3 bases, with 10 bases left between them. CDR3 region: CASSPYNYYGYTF. In DNA form, the CDR3 reads TGTGCCAGCAGCCCCTACAACTACTATGGCTACACCTTC.

The chain uses TRBV7-9 and TRBJ2-1; 12 nucleotides agree with TRBD1. V lost 5 bases to trimming and J lost 1 base; unmatched junction nucleotides: 12. The CDR3 length is 19 residues. Germline V gene lookup returns CDR1 SEHNR and CDR2 FQNEAQ (reference sequence). CDR3 DNA: TGTGCCAGCAGCGCCAAGGTCCGGGACAGGGGGCGGTCCTACAATGAGCAGTTCTTC. This translates into CASSAKVRDRGRSYNEQFF.

This chain uses TRBV18 with TRBJ1-5, with 7 bases aligning to TRBD1. The germline CDR1 and CDR2 sequences are KGHSH and LQKENI. CDR3 length equals 14 residues. V trimming: 5 bases; J trimming: 0 bases; junction bases outside the gene matches: 1. The CDR3 bases are TGTGCCAGCTCAACAGGGGATAGCAATCAGCCCCAGCATTTT. Amino acids: CASSTGDSNQPQHF. The complete variable domain, with remaining parts taken from reference TRBV18 and TRBJ1-5, reads NAGVMQNPRHLVRRRGQEARLRCSPMKGHSHVYWYRQLPEEGLKFMVYLQKENIIDESGMPKERFSAEFPKEGPSILRIQQVVRGDSAAYFCASSTGDSNQPQHFGDGTRLSIL.

The chain uses TRBV10-3 and TRBJ2-5, with 11 bases that match TRBD2. The CDR3 contains 17 residues. J gave up 5 bases and V 3 bases, and 11 bases lay outside the gene matches. The germline V gene encodes CDR1 ENHRY and CDR2 SYGVKD. The DNA of the CDR3 is TGTGCCATCAGTGACTTTAGCGGGGGGGCCTTGAGGGAGACCCAGTACTTC. As protein: CAISDFSGGALRETQYF.

Concerning this clone: No conserved phenylalanine or tryptophan is present at the end of the CDR3, so a read error is the likely explanation. The chain joins TRBV18 to TRBJ2-7; 10 nucleotides agree with TRBD2. The junction had 5 bases not matched to a gene; V was cut back by 4 bases and J by 2 bases. The CDR3 runs to 15 residues. Per germline, CDR1 KGHSH and CDR2 LQKENI. This CDR3 is CASSRIAGGTYEQYL. CDR3 DNA: TGTGCCAGCTCACGAATAGCGGGAGGTACCTACGAGCAGTACCTC.

The genes are TRBV7-2 and TRBJ1-5; no definite D call. V was shortened by 1 base and J by 6 bases, with 10 bases between the two germline ends. CDR1 and CDR2 (germline): SGHTA, FQGNSA. This CDR3 spans 14 amino acids. The CDR3 spells CASSLEAVSQPQHF. CDR3 nucleotides: TGTGCCAGCAGCTTAGAGGCTGTTTCTCAGCCCCAGCATTTT.

The V call is TRBV29-1, the J call TRBJ1-4; no firm D call. Trimming shortened V by 5 bases and J by 4 bases, and 11 bases separated the two germline ends. This CDR3 is built from 13 residues. Germline values: CDR1 SQVTM, CDR2 ANQGSEA. In nucleotides, the CDR3 is TGCAGCGTTCAGGACGGCGTTAATGAAAAACTGTTTTTT. This translates into CSVQDGVNEKLFF.

CDR3 in DNA: TGTGCCAGCTCACCACGGGGGGCTATGTGGCGGGACACCTACGAGCAGTACTTC. Protein product: CASSPRGAMWRDTYEQYF. The rearrangement joins TRBV18 to TRBJ2-7, with D perhaps assigned TRBD1 or TRBD2 (6 bases each). Per germline, CDR1 KGHSH and CDR2 LQKENI. The CDR3 runs 18 residues. The V end was cut by 1 base, the J end by 2 bases, with 21 bases between.

The chain combines TRBV10-3 with TRBJ2-1; TRBD1 might be the D (5 bases). The CDR3 totals 13 residues. CDR1 and CDR2 (germline): ENHRY, SYGVKD. V was clipped by 2 bases and J by 9 bases, with 11 bases between them. In DNA form, the CDR3 reads TGTGCCATCAGTGAGCAGGGTAGTGGTGAGCAGTTCTTC. This sequence encodes CAISEQGSGEQFF.

V is TRBV30 and J is TRBJ1-1, with TRBD1 identical over 11 bases. This CDR3 region has 13 residues. The V and J ends lost 3 bases and 6 bases, in that order; junction bases with no gene match: 3. The germline gives CDR1 GTSNPN, CDR2 SVGIG (reference sequence). CDR3 sequence: CAWRGQGDPEAFF. The CDR3 DNA reads TGTGCCTGGAGGGGACAGGGGGATCCTGAAGCTTTCTTT.

The gene calls are TRBV4-3 and TRBJ2-7; TRBD1 matches at 8 bases. This CDR3 is 15 amino acids long. J was trimmed by 4 bases and V by 3 bases; bases with no gene match: 8. CDR1 and CDR2 (germline): LGHNA, YSLEER. The chain's CDR3 is CASSHSATGEYEQYF. For the CDR3, the DNA is TGCGCCAGCAGCCACTCAGCGACAGGGGAGTACGAGCAGTACTTC.

This sequence joins TRBV4-1 and TRBJ2-5; 9 nucleotides agree with TRBD1. The germline gives CDR1 MGHRA, CDR2 YSYEKL. J was trimmed by 7 bases and V by 3 bases; bases with no gene match: 18. The CDR3 covers 18 residues. In DNA form, the CDR3 reads TGCGCCAGCAGCCACCCCCGGGACAGGGTTTTACGGCATGGGACCCAGTACTTC. This sequence encodes CASSHPRDRVLRHGTQYF.

The chain employs TRBV19 and TRBJ1-5; D might be TRBD1 (6 bases). The CDR3 spans 16 residues. Germline CDR1 and CDR2: LNHDA and SQIVND (reference sequence). V was trimmed by 3 bases and J by 0 bases, leaving 12 bases between them. In nucleotides, the CDR3 is TGTGCCAGTAGTATGCGGGGGGCGGGTAGCAATCAGCCCCAGCATTTT. Its translation is CASSMRGAGSNQPQHF.

This clone has a handful of counts. V is TRBV6-1 and J is TRBJ1-1; TRBD1 might be the D (5 bases). Trimming stripped 6 bases from V and 4 bases from J, with 9 bases between. The length of the CDR3 is 12 residues. The germline CDR1 and CDR2 sequences are MNHNS and SASEGT. CDR3 sequence (DNA): TGTGCCAGCAGAAGGGGAGGCACTGAAGCTTTCTTT. Translation: CASRRGGTEAFF.

The rearrangement links TRBV9 to TRBJ2-7; D possibly matches TRBD1 or TRBD2 (5 bases each). CDR3 length: 14 residues. The germline V and J ends were trimmed by 2 bases and 1 base, with 10 bases remaining between them. The germline V gene has CDR1 SGDLS and CDR2 YYNGEE. CDR3 nucleotide sequence: TGTGCCAGCAGCGTTGGGGGATCGTCCTACGAGCAGTACTTC. Protein sequence: CASSVGGSSYEQYF.

The chain is built from TRBV10-2 and TRBJ2-7; 7 bases are shared with TRBD1. V lost 4 bases to trimming and J lost 2 bases; unmatched junction nucleotides: 5. This CDR3 spans 14 amino acids. The germline V gene has CDR1 WSHSY and CDR2 SAAADI. The CDR3 DNA is TGCGCCAGCAGTGTGCCGGGACAGACCTACGAGCAGTACTTC. Its translation: CASSVPGQTYEQYF.

The chain links TRBV18 to TRBJ2-7; 8 bases align to TRBD1. Germline CDR1 reads KGHSH; CDR2 reads LQKENI. The V and J ends lost 2 bases and 3 bases, in that order; junction bases with no gene match: 6. CDR3 length: 15 residues. The CDR3 sequence is CASSPLAGQVYEQYF. The DNA of the CDR3 is TGTGCCAGCTCACCATTGGCGGGACAGGTCTACGAGCAGTACTTC. Full variable domain (rest looked up from reference TRBV18 and TRBJ2-7): NAGVMQNPRHLVRRRGQEARLRCSPMKGHSHVYWYRQLPEEGLKFMVYLQKENIIDESGMPKERFSAEFPKEGPSILRIQQVVRGDSAAYFCASSPLAGQVYEQYFGPGTRLTVT.

In its sample, this clone is medium-sized. The rearrangement uses TRBV9 and TRBJ1-1; D is undetermined. Trimming took 0 bases from V and 0 from J, leaving 6 bases between them. In germline, CDR1 is SGDLS, CDR2 YYNGEE. The CDR3 sequence is 14 residues long. DNA for the CDR3: TGTGCCAGCAGCGTAGCGGCGCTGAACACTGAAGCTTTCTTT. Amino acid sequence: CASSVAALNTEAFF.

The chain combines TRBV5-4 with TRBJ2-2; D gene ambiguous. V was pared by 4 bases and J by 4 bases, with 5 bases between. This CDR3 is built from 12 residues. The V gene's germline CDR1 is SGHNT and CDR2 YYREEE (reference sequence). The CDR3: CASSRPTGELFF. CDR3 in DNA: TGTGCCAGCAGCAGACCCACCGGGGAGCTGTTTTTT.

The chain is built from TRBV27 and TRBJ1-2, with no clear D. Germline V gives CDR1 MNHEY, CDR2 SMNVEV (reference sequence). V gave up 2 bases and J gave up 2 bases, with 9 bases separating them. There are 14 residues in the CDR3. CDR3 sequence: CASSLKGGNYGYTF. CDR3 DNA sequence: TGTGCCAGCAGTTTAAAAGGAGGGAACTATGGCTACACCTTC.

This clone was counted a few times. This chain connects TRBV5-5 to TRBJ2-5, with D unclear. Germline V lookup: CDR1 SGHKS, CDR2 YYEKEE (reference sequence). This CDR3 has 13 amino acids. V shed 4 bases and J shed 5 bases, with 12 bases lying between them. The CDR3 DNA reads as TGTGCCAGCAGCGTCCAATTTTTGGAGACCCAGTACTTC. Its protein is CASSVQFLETQYF.

The V call is TRBV4-1, the J call TRBJ2-2; weak D call: TRBD2 (5 bases). Germline V gives CDR1 MGHRA, CDR2 YSYEKL. The ends were cut back, 1 base at V and 4 bases at J, with 16 bases in the middle. The CDR3 is 17 amino acids. The CDR3 spells CASSQASLVMGTGELFF. DNA of the CDR3: TGCGCCAGCAGCCAAGCCTCACTAGTAATGGGCACCGGGGAGCTGTTTTTT.

In its sample, this clone was seen a few times. The chain employs TRBV11-2 and TRBJ2-1; D ambiguous. There are 16 residues in the CDR3. Germline CDR1 reads SGHAT; CDR2 reads FQNNGV. V dropped 0 bases and J dropped 8 bases, with 17 bases sitting between them. CDR3 bases: TGTGCCAGCAGCTTAGACTCCGGACCTCCCTCGGATGAGCAGTTCTTC. It encodes CASSLDSGPPSDEQFF.